The TCR beta chain under discussion was sequenced for a study of monozygotic twins with inflammatory bowel disease. Broader study findings: Against healthy co-twins, IBD patients had lower TCRbeta diversity (measured by inverse Simpson). Part of the variability in patient repertoires may have come from differing immunosuppressive treatments.

Details on this clonotype: The antigen remains unidentified.

Donors each gave approximately 2.4 ml of blood. Template-switch reactions added UMIs with a 6-nucleotide sample barcode. Using the 5' RACE reads, TCRdb records one entry per CDR3 protein without DNA. Recorded here are around 450,000 distinct CDR3 sequences; the top ten clones represent 2% to 3%. There are 12 residues in the CDR3. The TCR comes from a human donor with ulcerative colitis or Crohn's disease, or a healthy co-twin of an affected twin (not recorded which). The chain uses TRBV12-3 or TRBV12-4 and TRBJ1-4. The sample consisted of blood. The CDR3 is CASREGLEKLFF.